What follows describes a single T cell receptor beta chain. No antigen is known for it. The data derive from a study of regulatory T cells in long-lasting Graves disease. Regarding the study as a whole: Examination was confined to peripheral blood, excluding thyroid tissue. Authors noted too few samples as a limitation.

The germline V gene encodes CDR1 MNHEY and CDR2 SMNVEV (reference sequence). The CDR3 covers 13 residues. V was trimmed by 2 bases and J by 8 bases, leaving 11 bases between them. Time point specified: newly diagnosed GD, antithyroid drugs for less than 3 months. Construction of the TCR library relied on RNA isolated from PBMCs. An endocrinology department located in Xi'an, China, was where the patients came from. EDTA tubes received about 9.2 milliliters of collected peripheral blood. Through Arm-PCR of CDR3 regions and iRepertoire HTBI primers, TCR beta libraries were built. MiXCR was run by TCRdb on the multiplex PCR reads, yielding one entry per CDR3 protein. This table holds about 320,000 distinct CDR3 sequences, more than 15% found once.

The rearrangement links TRBV27 to TRBJ2-3, with D tentatively TRBD1 or TRBD2 (6 bases each). The origin of this receptor is a female donor with Graves disease. The sequences come from peripheral blood mononuclear cells (PBMCs), collected at new diagnosis, from a patient treated with antithyroid drugs. CDR3 sequence: CASSLQEGGTQYF. The CDR3 nucleotides are TGTGCCAGCAGTTTACAGGAGGGGGGTACGCAGTATTTT.